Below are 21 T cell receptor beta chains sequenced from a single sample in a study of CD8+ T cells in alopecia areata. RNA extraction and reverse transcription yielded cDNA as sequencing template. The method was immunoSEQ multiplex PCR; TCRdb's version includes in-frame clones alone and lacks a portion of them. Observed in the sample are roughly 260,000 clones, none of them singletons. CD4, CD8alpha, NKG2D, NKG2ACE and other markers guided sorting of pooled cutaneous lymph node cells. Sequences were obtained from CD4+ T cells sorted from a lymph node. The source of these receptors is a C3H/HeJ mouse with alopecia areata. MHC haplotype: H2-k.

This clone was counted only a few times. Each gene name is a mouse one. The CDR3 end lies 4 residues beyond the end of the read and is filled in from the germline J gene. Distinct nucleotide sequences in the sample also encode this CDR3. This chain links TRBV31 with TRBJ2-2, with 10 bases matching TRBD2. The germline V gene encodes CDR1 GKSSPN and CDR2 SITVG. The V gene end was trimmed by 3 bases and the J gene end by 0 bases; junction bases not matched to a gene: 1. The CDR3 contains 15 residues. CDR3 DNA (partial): TGTGCCTGGAGACTGGGGGGGGCAAACACCGGG. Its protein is CAWRLGGANTG. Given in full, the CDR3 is CAWRLGGANTGQLYF. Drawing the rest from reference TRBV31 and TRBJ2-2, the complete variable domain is AQTIHQWPVAEIKAVGSPLSLGCTIKGKSSPNLYWYWQATGGTLQQLFYSITVGQVESVVQLNLSASRPKDDQFILSTEKLLLSHSGFYLCAWRLGGANTGQLYFGEGSKLTVL.

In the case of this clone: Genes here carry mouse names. The CDR3 bases that were read are TGTGCCTGGAGTCTGGGACAAACCTATGCT. Protein: CAWSLGQTYA. The entire CDR3 is CAWSLGQTYAEQFF. V and J are TRBV31 and TRBJ2-1, with a tentative D call TRBD1 (6 bases). The CDR3 end lies 4 residues beyond the end of the read and is filled in from the germline J gene. Germline loops: CDR1 GKSSPN, CDR2 SITVG. V gave up 0 bases and J gave up 3 bases, with 9 bases separating them. This CDR3 is built from 14 residues.

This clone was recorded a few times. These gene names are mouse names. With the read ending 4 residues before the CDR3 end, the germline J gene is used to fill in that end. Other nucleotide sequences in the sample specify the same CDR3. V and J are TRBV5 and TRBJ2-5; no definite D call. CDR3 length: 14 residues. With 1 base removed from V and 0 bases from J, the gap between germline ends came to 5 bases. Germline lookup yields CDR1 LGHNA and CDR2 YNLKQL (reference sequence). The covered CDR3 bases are TGTGCCAGCAGCCAAGGGGATAACCAAGAC. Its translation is CASSQGDNQD. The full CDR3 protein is CASSQGDNQDTQYF.

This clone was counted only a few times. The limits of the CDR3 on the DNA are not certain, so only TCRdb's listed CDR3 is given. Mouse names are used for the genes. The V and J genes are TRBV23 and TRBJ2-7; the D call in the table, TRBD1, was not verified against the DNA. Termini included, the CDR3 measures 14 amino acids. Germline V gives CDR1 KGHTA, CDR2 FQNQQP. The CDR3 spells CAPAVNPDTYEQYF.

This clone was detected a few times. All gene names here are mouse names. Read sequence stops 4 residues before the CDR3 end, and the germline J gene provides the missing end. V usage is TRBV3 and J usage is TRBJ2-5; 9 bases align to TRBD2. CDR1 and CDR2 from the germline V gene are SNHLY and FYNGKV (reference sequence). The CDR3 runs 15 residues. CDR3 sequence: CASSLGAGGVDTQYF. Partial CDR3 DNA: TGTGCCAGCAGCTTAGGAGCTGGGGGGGTGGAC.

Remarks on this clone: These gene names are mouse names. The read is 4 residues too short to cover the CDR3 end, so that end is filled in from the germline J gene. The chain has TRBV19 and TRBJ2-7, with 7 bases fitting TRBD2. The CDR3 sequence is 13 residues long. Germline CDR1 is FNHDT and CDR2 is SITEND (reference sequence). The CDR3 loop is CASSPTGRYEQYF. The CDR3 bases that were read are TGTGCCAGCAGTCCGACTGGGAGGTAT.

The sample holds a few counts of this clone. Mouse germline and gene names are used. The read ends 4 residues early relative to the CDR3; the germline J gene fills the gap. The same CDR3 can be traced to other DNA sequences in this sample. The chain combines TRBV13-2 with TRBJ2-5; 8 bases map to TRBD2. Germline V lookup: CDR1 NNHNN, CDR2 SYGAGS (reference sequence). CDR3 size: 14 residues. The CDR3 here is CASGVRGGADTQYF. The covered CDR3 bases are TGTGCCAGCGGTGTCCGGGGGGGCGCAGAC.

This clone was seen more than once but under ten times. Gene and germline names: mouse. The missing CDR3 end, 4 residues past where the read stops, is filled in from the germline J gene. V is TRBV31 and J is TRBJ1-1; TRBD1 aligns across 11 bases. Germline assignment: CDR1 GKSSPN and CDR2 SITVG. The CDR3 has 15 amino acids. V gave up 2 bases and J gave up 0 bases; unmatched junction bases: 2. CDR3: CAWSSGQGANTEVFF. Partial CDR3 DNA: TGTGCCTGGAGTTCGGGACAGGGGGCAAACACA.

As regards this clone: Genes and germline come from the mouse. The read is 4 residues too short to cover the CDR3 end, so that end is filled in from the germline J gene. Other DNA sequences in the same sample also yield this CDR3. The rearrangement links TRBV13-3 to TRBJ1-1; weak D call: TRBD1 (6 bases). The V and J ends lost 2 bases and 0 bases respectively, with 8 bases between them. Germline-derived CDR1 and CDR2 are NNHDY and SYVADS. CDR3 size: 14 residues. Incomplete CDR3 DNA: TGTGCCAGCAGTGAGGGGACAACAAACACA. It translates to CASSEGTTNT. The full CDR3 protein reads CASSEGTTNTEVFF.

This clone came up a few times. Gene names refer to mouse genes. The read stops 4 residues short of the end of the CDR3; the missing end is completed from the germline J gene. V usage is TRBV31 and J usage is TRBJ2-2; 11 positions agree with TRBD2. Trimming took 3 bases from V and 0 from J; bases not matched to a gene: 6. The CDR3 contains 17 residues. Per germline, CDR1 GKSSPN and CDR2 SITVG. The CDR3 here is CAWRPRTGGTNTGQLYF. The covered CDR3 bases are TGTGCCTGGAGACCCCGGACTGGGGGGACAAACACCGGG. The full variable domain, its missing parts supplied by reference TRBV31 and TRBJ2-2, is AQTIHQWPVAEIKAVGSPLSLGCTIKGKSSPNLYWYWQATGGTLQQLFYSITVGQVESVVQLNLSASRPKDDQFILSTEKLLLSHSGFYLCAWRPRTGGTNTGQLYFGEGSKLTVL.

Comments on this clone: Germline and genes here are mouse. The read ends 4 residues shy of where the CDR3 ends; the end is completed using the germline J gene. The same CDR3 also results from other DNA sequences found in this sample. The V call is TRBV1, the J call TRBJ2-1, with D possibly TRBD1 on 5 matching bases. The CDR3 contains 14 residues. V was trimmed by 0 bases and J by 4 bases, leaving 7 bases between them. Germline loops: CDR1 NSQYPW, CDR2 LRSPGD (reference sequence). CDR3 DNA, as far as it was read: TGCACCTGCAGTGCAGACAGGGAGTATGCT. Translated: CTCSADREYA. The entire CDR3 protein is CTCSADREYAEQFF.

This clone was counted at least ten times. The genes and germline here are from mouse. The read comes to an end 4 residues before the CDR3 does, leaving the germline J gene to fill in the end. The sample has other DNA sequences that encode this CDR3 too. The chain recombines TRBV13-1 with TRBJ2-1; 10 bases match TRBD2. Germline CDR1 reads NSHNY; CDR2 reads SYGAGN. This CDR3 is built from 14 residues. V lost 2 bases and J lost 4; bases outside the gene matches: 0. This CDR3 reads CASSETGGYAEQFF. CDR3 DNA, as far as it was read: TGTGCCAGCAGTGAGACTGGGGGGTATGCT.

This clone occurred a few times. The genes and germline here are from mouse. The chain's CDR3 is CTCSVLDQDTQYF. The sequenced part of the CDR3 DNA is TGCACCTGCAGTGTCTTGGACCAAGAC. The chain is built from TRBV1 and TRBJ2-5; no clear D gene. The read halts 4 residues ahead of the CDR3 end, with the missing end drawn from the germline J gene. CDR1 and CDR2 (germline): NSQYPW, LRSPGD (reference sequence). This CDR3 spans 13 amino acids. V lost 4 bases and J 1 base, leaving 6 bases between the germline ends.

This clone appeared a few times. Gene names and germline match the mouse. CDR3 DNA, as far as it was read: TGTGCCAGCAGTCCACGACATCCAAACTCC. This encodes CASSPRHPNS. The entire CDR3 protein reads CASSPRHPNSDYTF. The chain couples TRBV19 to TRBJ1-2; no clear D. The missing CDR3 end, 4 residues past where the read stops, is filled in from the germline J gene. The CDR3 loop spans 14 amino acids. Trimming shortened V by 4 bases and J by 0 bases, and 10 bases separated the two germline ends. CDR1 FNHDT and CDR2 SITEND come from the germline V gene (reference sequence).

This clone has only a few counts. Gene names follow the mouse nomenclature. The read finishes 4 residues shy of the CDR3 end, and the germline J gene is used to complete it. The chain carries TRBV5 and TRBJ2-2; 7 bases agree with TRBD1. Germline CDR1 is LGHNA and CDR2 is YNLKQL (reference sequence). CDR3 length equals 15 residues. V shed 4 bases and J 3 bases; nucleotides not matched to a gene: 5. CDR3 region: CASSLQGRDTGQLYF. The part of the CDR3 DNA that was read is TGTGCCAGCAGCCTACAGGGGCGGGACACCGGG.

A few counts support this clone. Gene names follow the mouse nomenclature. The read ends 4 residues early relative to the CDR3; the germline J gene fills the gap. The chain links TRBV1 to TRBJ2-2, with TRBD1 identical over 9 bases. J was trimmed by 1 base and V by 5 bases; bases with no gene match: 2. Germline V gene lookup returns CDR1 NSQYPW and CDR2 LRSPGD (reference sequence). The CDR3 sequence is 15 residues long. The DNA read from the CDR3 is TGCACCTGCAGTAGGGACAGGGAAAACACCGGG. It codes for CTCSRDRENTG. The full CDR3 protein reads CTCSRDRENTGQLYF.

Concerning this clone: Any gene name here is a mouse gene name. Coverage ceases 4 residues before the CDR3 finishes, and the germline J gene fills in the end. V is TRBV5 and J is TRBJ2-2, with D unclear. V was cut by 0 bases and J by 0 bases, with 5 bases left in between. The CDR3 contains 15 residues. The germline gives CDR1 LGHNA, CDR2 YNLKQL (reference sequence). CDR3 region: CASSQDGSNTGQLYF. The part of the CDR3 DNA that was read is TGTGCCAGCAGCCAAGATGGTTCAAACACCGGG.

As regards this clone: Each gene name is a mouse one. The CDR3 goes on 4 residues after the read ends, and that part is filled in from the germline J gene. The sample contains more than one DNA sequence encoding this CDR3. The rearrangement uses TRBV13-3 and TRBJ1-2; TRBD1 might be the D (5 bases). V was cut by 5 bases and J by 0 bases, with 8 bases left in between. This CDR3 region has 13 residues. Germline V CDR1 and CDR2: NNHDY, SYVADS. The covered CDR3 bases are TGTGCCAGCAGCCGACAGCCAAACTCC. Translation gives CASSRQPNS. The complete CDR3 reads CASSRQPNSDYTF.

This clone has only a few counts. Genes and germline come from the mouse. CDR3 DNA, as far as it was read: TGTGCCAGCGGTGATAAAGGGACAAAAACCTAT. Translation gives CASGDKGTKTY. The full-length CDR3 reads as CASGDKGTKTYEQYF. The chain combines TRBV13-2 with TRBJ2-7; D possibly corresponds to TRBD1 (6 bases). The missing CDR3 end, 4 residues past where the read stops, is filled in from the germline J gene. The CDR3 consists of 15 residues. Germline CDR1 is NNHNN and CDR2 is SYGAGS (reference sequence). Trimming shortened V by 1 base and J by 2 bases, and 13 bases separated the two germline ends.

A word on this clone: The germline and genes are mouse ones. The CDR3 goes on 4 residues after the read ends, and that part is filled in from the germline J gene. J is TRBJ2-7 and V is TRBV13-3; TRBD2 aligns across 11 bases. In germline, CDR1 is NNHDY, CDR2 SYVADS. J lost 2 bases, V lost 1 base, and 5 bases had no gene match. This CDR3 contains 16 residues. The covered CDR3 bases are TGTGCCAGCAGTGATCTCCCGGGACTGGGGGCCTAT. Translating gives CASSDLPGLGAY. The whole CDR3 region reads CASSDLPGLGAYEQYF.

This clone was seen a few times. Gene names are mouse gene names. The CDR3 loop is CASSSNSYEQYF. The sequenced CDR3 bases are TGTGCCAGCAGTTCGAACAGTTAT. The V and J genes are TRBV14 and TRBJ2-7; no clear D gene. The sequence runs out 4 residues before the end of the CDR3; the remainder is reconstructed from the germline J gene. CDR3 length: 12 residues. Germline assignment: CDR1 SGHDT and CDR2 FRDEAV.